These 10 T cell receptor beta chains were all obtained from the same sample, sequenced in a study of a mutant IDH1 vaccine in newly diagnosed glioma. Time point indicated: week 11, during vaccination. With topical imiquimod, each dose of the vaccine consisted of 300 ug of mutant IDH1 20-mer peptide. This table comes from immunoSEQ multiplex PCR, and its TCRdb copy is limited to in-frame clones, with some not included. The table shows tens of thousands of clones, with under 90% occurring only once. For these TCRs, the target antigens are not known. Material: PBMCs, obtained from a glioma patient whose treatment included an IDH1 peptide vaccine. These receptors were collected from a man aged 25 to 40 with glioma.

V gene TRBV6-5 combines with J gene TRBJ1-4, with D possibly TRBD1 on 5 matching bases. Looked up from germline, CDR1 is MNHEY and CDR2 is SVGAGI. This CDR3 is 13 amino acids long. V was pared by 2 bases and J by 11 bases, with 12 bases between. In nucleotides, the CDR3 is TGTGCCAGCAGTTACGGTGGGGCGTCGAAACTGTTTTTT. It translates to CASSYGGASKLFF.

In nucleotides, the CDR3 is TGTGCCAGCAGCTTAGTAGGAACTAGCACAGATACGCAGTATTTT. This codes for CASSLVGTSTDTQYF. This chain links TRBV7-2 with TRBJ2-3; no reliable D call. V was trimmed by 1 base and J by 0 bases, leaving 8 bases between them. The CDR3 is 15 residues long. Germline CDR1 SGHTA, CDR2 FQGNSA.

The chain employs TRBV5-1 and TRBJ1-1, with 7 positions matching TRBD1. The ends lost 0 bases at V and 5 bases at J; junction bases unmatched: 4. CDR1 SGHRS and CDR2 YFSETQ come from the germline V gene. CDR3 size: 14 residues. CDR3: CASSLGQGRTEAFF. The CDR3 bases are TGCGCCAGCAGCTTGGGACAGGGACGAACTGAAGCTTTCTTT.

The count of this clone is one. The rearrangement links TRBV6-6 to TRBJ1-2; 8 positions agree with TRBD1. Germline V CDR1 and CDR2: MNHNY, SVGAGI (reference sequence). The CDR3 runs to 15 residues. V was clipped by 6 bases and J by 8 bases; unmatched bases: 14. CDR3 DNA sequence: TGTGCCAGCAGACAAGACAGGGGAAGGCCCTCGGGCTACACCTTC. It is translated as CASRQDRGRPSGYTF.

The chain couples TRBV28 to TRBJ2-7, with 11 positions matching TRBD2. The CDR3 sequence is 16 residues long. Germline V CDR1 and CDR2: MDHEN, SYDVKM. V lost 5 bases to trimming and J lost 5 bases; unmatched junction nucleotides: 11. The CDR3 sequence is CASSKSRLAGPNEQYF. DNA of the CDR3: TGTGCCAGCAGTAAGTCGCGACTAGCGGGACCCAACGAGCAGTACTTC.

The gene calls are TRBV28 and TRBJ1-1; TRBD1 is a possible D gene (6 bases). The CDR3 is 17 residues long. The V end was cut by 5 bases, the J end by 1 base, with 20 bases between. Germline V gene data show CDR1 as MDHEN and CDR2 as SYDVKM. CDR3 in DNA: TGTGCCAGCAGTCTTCTGGGGGCCCCTCTTGGGAACACTGAAGCTTTCTTT. Translated: CASSLLGAPLGNTEAFF.

This rearrangement joins TRBV7-2 to TRBJ1-2, with unresolved D. CDR1 and CDR2 (germline): SGHTA, FQGNSA. V was clipped by 5 bases and J by 4 bases, with 17 bases between them. This CDR3 is built from 15 residues. CDR3 protein: CASSAPSRRTYGYTF. CDR3 sequence (DNA): TGTGCCAGCAGCGCCCCCTCGAGGAGGACCTATGGCTACACCTTC.

The V and J genes are TRBV10-2 and TRBJ2-2; D is possibly TRBD1 (5 bases). This CDR3 has 16 amino acids. Trimming took off 2 bases at V and 3 bases at J, with 13 bases between the two ends. Germline CDR1 WSHSY, CDR2 SAAADI. The DNA of the CDR3 is TGCGCCAGCAGTGAGAGGTGGACAATAGACACCGGGGAGCTGTTTTTT. Residues: CASSERWTIDTGELFF.

This chain uses TRBV5-4 with TRBJ2-1; 11 nucleotides agree with TRBD1. Germline assignment: CDR1 SGHNT and CDR2 YYREEE (reference sequence). V trimming: 1 base; J trimming: 7 bases; junction bases outside the gene matches: 7. The CDR3 consists of 16 residues. The CDR3 loop is CASSLWTGGAGNEQFF. The CDR3 bases are TGTGCCAGCAGCTTGTGGACAGGGGGCGCGGGAAATGAGCAGTTCTTC. Using reference TRBV5-4 and TRBJ2-1 for the parts outside the CDR3, the full variable domain is ETGVTQSPTHLIKTRGQQVTLRCSSQSGHNTVSWYQQALGQGPQFIFQYYREEENGRGNFPPRFSGLQFPNYSSELNVNALELDDSALYLCASSLWTGGAGNEQFFGPGTRLTVL.

The chain joins TRBV5-6 to TRBJ2-2, with TRBD2 matching 10 bases. Germline V lookup: CDR1 SGHDT, CDR2 YYEEEE. Trimming cost V 4 bases and J 3 bases; bases outside gene matches: 6. This CDR3 is built from 16 residues. The CDR3 loop is CASSQLAGDHTGELFF. DNA of the CDR3: TGTGCCAGCAGCCAGCTAGCGGGGGATCACACCGGGGAGCTGTTTTTT.